Listed below are T cell receptor beta chains from one sample, sequenced in a study of shared clonotypes between healthy human individuals. Libraries were prepared by immunoSEQ multiplex PCR; TCRdb keeps only in-frame clonotypes and omits some of them. The table includes roughly 1.4 million clones, around 98.5% detected once. The sequencing sample was made of naive CD4+ T cells sorted from blood. The source of these receptors is a man aged 25 to 45 in good health. Each CDR3 is given with its conserved first and last residue. The D gene is left open where the match is weak. Clone size is stated in some rows and not others, as once, few, many or a class when expanded.

D: -; size: once; J: TRBJ1-1; V: TRBV5-6; CDR3: CASSFREGRAVAFF; DNA: TGTGCCAGCAGCTTCAGGGAAGGTCGCGCTGTAGCTTTCTTT
D: -; size: -; J: TRBJ2-2; V: TRBV7-9; CDR3: CASSQGAPTQFANTGELFF; DNA: TGTGCCAGCAGCCAGGGAGCCCCCACCCAGTTCGCGAACACCGGGGAGCTGTTTTTT
D: TRBD2; size: -; J: TRBJ2-1; V: TRBV5-1; CDR3: CASSSGLAGVSYNEQFF; DNA: TGCGCCAGCAGCTCGGGACTAGCGGGAGTCTCCTACAATGAGCAGTTCTTC
D: -; size: -; J: TRBJ1-5; V: TRBV25-1; CDR3: CASSEYFRGDTNQPQHF; DNA: TGTGCCAGCAGTGAATATTTTCGAGGGGACACTAATCAGCCCCAGCATTTT
D: -; size: -; J: TRBJ2-7; V: TRBV5-8; CDR3: CASSFKGRGVEQYF; DNA: TGTGCCAGCAGCTTTAAGGGGCGCGGTGTCGAGCAGTACTTC
D: -; size: once; J: TRBJ2-1; V: TRBV5-1; CDR3: CASSPSGYWQGSSYNEQFF; DNA: TGCGCCAGCAGCCCCTCTGGTTATTGGCAGGGGAGCTCCTACAATGAGCAGTTCTTC
D: -; size: -; J: TRBJ1-5; V: TRBV27; CDR3: CASSAIYLGGNQPQHF; DNA: TGTGCCAGCAGTGCGATTTATCTGGGCGGCAATCAGCCCCAGCATTTT
D: -; size: -; J: TRBJ2-5; V: TRBV2; CDR3: CASSGGGTPLETQYF; DNA: TGTGCCAGCAGTGGGGGAGGGACACCTCTGGAGACCCAGTACTTC
D: TRBD1; size: -; J: TRBJ2-7; V: TRBV18; CDR3: CASSLGTGNYEQYF; DNA: TGTGCCAGCTCACTAGGGACAGGGAACTACGAGCAGTACTTC
D: -; size: -; J: TRBJ1-2; V: TRBV21-1; CDR3: CASSPLGQVFGYTF; DNA: TGTGCCAGCTCCCCATTAGGACAGGTTTTCGGCTACACCTTC
D: -; size: -; J: TRBJ2-5; V: TRBV5-1; CDR3: CASSNQGIHETQYF; DNA: TGCGCCAGCAGCAACCAGGGAATCCACGAGACCCAGTACTTC
D: -; size: -; J: TRBJ1-3; V: TRBV10-3; CDR3: CAISEGGEISGNTIYF; DNA: TGTGCCATCAGTGAGGGGGGAGAGATCTCTGGAAACACCATATATTTT
D: -; size: once; J: TRBJ1-5; V: TRBV4-2; CDR3: CASSQDRTANSNQPQHF; DNA: TGTGCCAGCAGCCAAGACCGGACAGCTAATAGCAATCAGCCCCAGCATTTT
D: TRBD2; size: -; J: TRBJ2-1; V: TRBV19; CDR3: CASSIRASGRPAYNEQFF; DNA: TGTGCCAGTAGTATTCGGGCTAGCGGGAGGCCAGCCTACAATGAGCAGTTCTTC